This T cell receptor (beta chain) derives from a study of OX40 agonist ivuxolimab in advanced cancers. Background on the study: Cancers in dose escalation were hepatocellular, melanoma, renal cell and head and neck.

Profiling relied on immunoSEQ multiplex PCR, and the TCRdb table lists in-frame clones only, not all of them. Among almost 80,000 clones listed, about four fifths were seen once. The CDR3 has 15 residues. V was trimmed by 3 bases and J by 3 bases, leaving 11 bases between them. Germline V gives CDR1 SGHAT, CDR2 FQNNGV. Sequenced material: CD4+ or CD8+ T cells sorted from blood, taken in a trial of the OX40 agonist ivuxolimab. The chain carries TRBV11-2 and TRBJ2-2; D unclear. This TCR was recovered from an adult with an advanced solid tumor such as melanoma, head and neck, liver or kidney cancer. The CDR3 DNA is TGTGCCAGCAGCTTCTACGGGTCTTACACCGGGGAGCTGTTTTTT. Translated: CASSFYGSYTGELFF.